These 25 T cell receptor beta chains were all obtained from the same sample, sequenced in a study of cytomegalovirus exposure and HLA in healthy donors. The PCR had 60 Vbeta and 13 Jbeta primers. Some clones are missing from TCRdb's copy, which holds only in-frame ones; the method was immunoSEQ multiplex PCR. Of some 150,000 clones listed, 75% to 85% are singletons. The sample taken for sequencing was PBMCs. The receptors stem from a man aged 25-45 years in good health and CMV-seropositive.

The rearrangement links TRBV30 to TRBJ1-1; 9 positions agree with TRBD1. This CDR3 region has 14 residues. J was trimmed by 5 bases and V by 2 bases; bases with no gene match: 6. Per the germline V gene, CDR1 is GTSNPN and CDR2 is SVGIG (reference sequence). CDR3 DNA: TGTGCCTGGAGTCCGACAGGGGGAGAGACTGAAGCTTTCTTT. Encoded protein: CAWSPTGGETEAFF.

The chain uses TRBV7-6 and TRBJ2-7, with TRBD2 as a possible D gene (5 bases). The CDR3 is made up of 13 amino acids. CDR1 is SGHVS and CDR2 is FNYEAQ in the germline V gene. V was clipped by 1 base and J by 7 bases, with 11 bases between them. For the CDR3, the DNA is TGTGCCAGCAGCTTAGACAGTTCGGGGGAGCAGTACTTC. Translating it yields CASSLDSSGEQYF.

V and J are TRBV30 and TRBJ1-5; a possible D gene is TRBD1 (5 bases). Between the trimmed V and J ends, which lost 1 base and 5 bases, there was a span of 21 bases. Germline V CDR1 and CDR2: GTSNPN, SVGIG (reference sequence). This CDR3 spans 17 amino acids. CDR3 amino acids: CAWSAENQGIRDQPQHF. Here the CDR3 DNA reads TGTGCCTGGAGTGCGGAAAACCAGGGAATAAGGGATCAGCCCCAGCATTTT.

The chain couples TRBV28 to TRBJ2-7, with 8 bases lining up with TRBD2. The germline V gene has CDR1 MDHEN and CDR2 SYDVKM. The CDR3 loop spans 19 amino acids. Trimming took 5 bases from V and 3 from J; bases not matched to a gene: 21. The CDR3 nucleotides read TGTGCCAGCAGTGGGCCGGGCCTAAGGCTAGCGGGTTCACGCTACGAGCAGTACTTC. Its protein is CASSGPGLRLAGSRYEQYF.

V gene TRBV28 combines with J gene TRBJ2-7, with D possibly matching TRBD1 (6 bases). The germline CDR1 and CDR2 sequences are MDHEN and SYDVKM. Trimming shortened V by 2 bases and J by 7 bases, and 15 bases separated the two germline ends. This CDR3 comprises 14 residues. In nucleotides, the CDR3 is TGTGCCAGCAGTTTACAGGGGCGCGGGCCTGAGCAGTACTTC. Encoded protein: CASSLQGRGPEQYF.

The chain carries TRBV9 and TRBJ2-7; TRBD2 matches 13 bases. J was trimmed by 6 bases and V by 3 bases; bases with no gene match: 6. The CDR3 covers 15 residues. CDR1 is SGDLS, CDR2 YYNGEE, per germline. The chain's CDR3 is CASSGTSGGASEQYF. In DNA, the CDR3 is TGTGCCAGCAGCGGCACTAGCGGGGGGGCCTCCGAGCAGTACTTC.

V gene TRBV14 combines with J gene TRBJ1-3, with D unclear. V lost 2 bases and J 3 bases, leaving 14 bases between the germline ends. This CDR3 region has 16 residues. CDR1 and CDR2 from the germline V gene are SGHDN and FVKESK. The DNA for the CDR3 is TGTGCCAGCAGCCAACTAGGTTTAATGAGTGGAAACACCATATATTTT. Its translation is CASSQLGLMSGNTIYF.

This clone occurred a few times. This chain links TRBV5-6 with TRBJ2-7, with 9 bases that match TRBD2. This CDR3 has 17 residues. Unmatched junction bases numbered 14, after V lost 4 bases and J lost 3 bases. CDR1 is SGHDT, CDR2 YYEEEE, per germline. The CDR3 region is CASSVGASGAPYYEQYF. Here the CDR3 DNA reads TGTGCCAGCAGCGTAGGGGCTAGCGGGGCTCCCTACTACGAGCAGTACTTC.

DNA of the CDR3: TGTGCCAGCAGCGATACGAATGGAGGCGGCTACACCTTC. It encodes CASSDTNGGGYTF. The chain is built from TRBV9 and TRBJ1-2; no definite D call. The V end lost 3 bases, the J end lost 8 bases, and 14 bases lay between the germline ends. Germline CDR1 is SGDLS and CDR2 is YYNGEE. This CDR3 spans 13 amino acids.

J is TRBJ1-3 and V is TRBV9; D is ambiguous. Trimming pared 0 bases from V and 1 base from J, leaving 11 bases between. Per the germline V gene, CDR1 is SGDLS and CDR2 is YYNGEE. This CDR3 has 16 amino acids. The CDR3 is CASSVGSTGSGNTIYF. DNA of the CDR3: TGTGCCAGCAGCGTAGGATCCACGGGTTCTGGAAACACCATATATTTT.

This clone was seen more than once but under ten times. The V gene is TRBV6-1, the J gene TRBJ1-2, with D possibly TRBD1 on 6 matching bases. The CDR3 spans 14 residues. V was pared by 2 bases and J by 4 bases, with 11 bases between. The germline CDR1 and CDR2 sequences are MNHNS and SASEGT. CDR3: CASSERGASYGYTF. The CDR3 DNA is TGTGCCAGCAGTGAACGGGGGGCAAGCTATGGCTACACCTTC.

In this sample, this clone turned up a few times. The chain combines TRBV30 with TRBJ1-4; no reliable D call. Deletions cut 5 bases from V and 5 bases from J, with 15 bases between. CDR1 is GTSNPN and CDR2 is SVGIG in the germline V gene (reference sequence). There are 14 residues in the CDR3. The CDR3 reads CAWRLPEENEKLFF. For the CDR3, the DNA is TGTGCCTGGCGTCTACCCGAAGAGAATGAAAAACTGTTTTTT.

The DNA for the CDR3 is TGTGCCAGCAAAGCCGGGACTATGTCCAATGAGCAGTTCTTC. Its protein product is CASKAGTMSNEQFF. V is TRBV27 and J is TRBJ2-1; 7 bases map to TRBD2. The CDR3 covers 14 residues. Germline V lookup: CDR1 MNHEY, CDR2 SMNVEV (reference sequence). V dropped 7 bases and J dropped 6; count of bases not matched to a gene: 9.

This chain connects TRBV19 to TRBJ2-1; 13 nucleotides align to TRBD2. Germline V gene lookup returns CDR1 LNHDA and CDR2 SQIVND (reference sequence). The CDR3 has 14 residues. The V gene end was trimmed by 4 bases and the J gene end by 10 bases; junction bases not matched to a gene: 4. The DNA for the CDR3 is TGTGCCAGTAGTACCGGGACTAGCGGGACAGAGCAGTTCTTC. Residues: CASSTGTSGTEQFF. Filled out from reference TRBV19 and TRBJ2-1, the complete variable domain reads DGGITQSPKYLFRKEGQNVTLSCEQNLNHDAMYWYRQDPGQGLRLIYYSQIVNDFQKGDIAEGYSVSREKKESFPLTVTSAQKNPTAFYLCASSTGTSGTEQFFGPGTRLTVL.

The rearrangement joins TRBV7-7 to TRBJ1-3; 7 bases match TRBD1. V was pared by 5 bases and J by 11 bases, with 12 bases of the junction left unmatched. The CDR3 extends over 14 amino acids. Germline V gene data show CDR1 as SSHAT and CDR2 as FNYEAQ (reference sequence). CDR3 region: CASSRDSGGGAIYF. The CDR3 region has the DNA TGTGCCAGCAGCCGGGACAGTGGAGGAGGCGCCATATATTTT.

The J gene is TRBJ1-4, the V gene TRBV10-3; TRBD1 agrees at 8 bases. This CDR3 is built from 15 residues. CDR1 is ENHRY, CDR2 SYGVKD, per germline. V lost 0 bases and J lost 4; bases outside the gene matches: 1. CDR3 residues: CAISESGQGNEKLFF. For the CDR3, the DNA is TGTGCCATCAGTGAGTCAGGACAGGGTAATGAAAAACTGTTTTTT.

The V gene is TRBV5-4, the J gene TRBJ2-2; possible D gene TRBD2, 6 bases. Trimming cost V 0 bases and J 1 base, with 10 bases left between them. CDR3 length: 16 amino acids. Germline CDR1 SGHNT, CDR2 YYREEE (reference sequence). CDR3 nucleotide sequence: TGTGCCAGCAGCTTGGAAAGGACTATGAACACCGGGGAGCTGTTTTTT. Its protein is CASSLERTMNTGELFF. The entire variable domain, with the rest obtained from reference TRBV5-4 and TRBJ2-2, is as follows: ETGVTQSPTHLIKTRGQQVTLRCSSQSGHNTVSWYQQALGQGPQFIFQYYREEENGRGNFPPRFSGLQFPNYSSELNVNALELDDSALYLCASSLERTMNTGELFFGEGSRLTVL.

The chain joins TRBV27 to TRBJ2-7, with D possibly matching TRBD1 (5 bases). Germline V gene sequence: CDR1 MNHEY, CDR2 SMNVEV (reference sequence). The length of the CDR3 is 13 residues. Trimming cost V 6 bases and J 7 bases, with 16 bases left between them. CDR3 sequence reads: CASRGRGRGEQYF. CDR3 bases: TGTGCCAGCAGGGGAAGGGGCCGTGGGGAGCAGTACTTC.

The gene calls are TRBV7-9 and TRBJ1-1; D ambiguous. The CDR3 has 12 amino acids. Trimming took off 2 bases at V and 3 bases at J, with 4 bases between the two ends. CDR1 is SEHNR, CDR2 FQNEAQ, per germline (reference sequence). The CDR3 nucleotides read TGTGCCAGCAGCTTACTCGACACTGAAGCTTTCTTT. It specifies CASSLLDTEAFF.

This chain connects TRBV5-6 to TRBJ1-2; 9 positions match TRBD1. The J segment lost 4 bases and the V segment lost 3 bases, leaving 10 bases of the junction unmatched. The germline CDR1 and CDR2 sequences are SGHDT and YYEEEE. CDR3 length: 16 residues. The DNA of the CDR3 is TGTGCCAGCAGCTATATAACAGGGGGCAGTGGCTATGGCTACACCTTC. Translating it yields CASSYITGGSGYGYTF.

V and J are TRBV7-8 and TRBJ2-5; D gene uncertain. The CDR3 runs 14 residues. Trimming cost V 5 bases and J 3 bases, with 13 bases left between them. Germline V CDR1 and CDR2: SGHVS, FQNEAQ. The CDR3 nucleotides are TGTGCCAGCAGCCAAGTGATCCAGGAAGAGACCCAGTACTTC. It specifies CASSQVIQEETQYF.

The chain links TRBV6-1 to TRBJ1-3; no clear D. The CDR3 is made up of 13 amino acids. Per germline, CDR1 MNHNS and CDR2 SASEGT. V gave up 6 bases and J gave up 3 bases, with 9 bases separating them. CDR3 nucleotides: TGTGCCAGCAGGGACTCGTATGGAAACACCATATATTTT. This translates into CASRDSYGNTIYF.

The rearrangement links TRBV7-3 to TRBJ2-7; 8 nucleotides line up with TRBD1. Losses at the gene ends were 5 bases for V and 7 bases for J; bases not matched to a gene: 4. The germline V gene encodes CDR1 SGHTA and CDR2 FQGTGA. The CDR3 covers 12 residues. In DNA, the CDR3 is TGTGCCAGCAGCCCAGGGGGCCAGGAGCAGTACTTC. This gives the protein CASSPGGQEQYF. Supplemented by reference TRBV7-3 and TRBJ2-7, the full variable domain reads GAGVSQTPSNKVTEKGKYVELRCDPISGHTALYWYRQSLGQGPEFLIYFQGTGAADDSGLPNDRFFAVRPEGSVSTLKIQRTERGDSAVYLCASSPGGQEQYFGPGTRLTVT.

This chain joins TRBV18 and TRBJ1-4; no clear D. The CDR3 is 13 residues long. Looked up from germline, CDR1 is KGHSH and CDR2 is LQKENI. Trimming cost V 6 bases and J 7 bases, with 12 bases left between them. The CDR3 spells CASSRSPSEKLFF. CDR3 DNA sequence: TGTGCCAGCTCCCGTTCCCCCAGTGAAAAACTGTTTTTT.

V gene TRBV28 combines with J gene TRBJ2-3; D not certain. Germline V lookup: CDR1 MDHEN, CDR2 SYDVKM. This CDR3 contains 14 residues. V lost 6 bases to trimming and J lost 2 bases, with 12 bases between them. CDR3 region: CASSPTLYTDTQYF. CDR3 coding DNA: TGTGCCAGCAGCCCGACTCTCTACACAGATACGCAGTATTTT.